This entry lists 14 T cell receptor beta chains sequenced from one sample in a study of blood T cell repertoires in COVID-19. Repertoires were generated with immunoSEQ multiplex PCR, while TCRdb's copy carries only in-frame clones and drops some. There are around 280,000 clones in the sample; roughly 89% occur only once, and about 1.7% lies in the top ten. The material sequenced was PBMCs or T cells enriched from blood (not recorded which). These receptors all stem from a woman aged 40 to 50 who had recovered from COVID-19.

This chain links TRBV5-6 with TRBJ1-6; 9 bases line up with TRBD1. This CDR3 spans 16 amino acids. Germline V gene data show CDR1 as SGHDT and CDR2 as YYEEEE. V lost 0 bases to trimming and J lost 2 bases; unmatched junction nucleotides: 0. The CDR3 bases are TGTGCCAGCAGCTTGGGACAGGGGGCCTATAATTCACCCCTCCACTTT. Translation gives CASSLGQGAYNSPLHF.

In nucleotides, the CDR3 is TGTGCCAGCAGCGTAGGGGTAGGGGATTCACCCCTCCACTTT. This sequence encodes CASSVGVGDSPLHF. The rearrangement uses TRBV9 and TRBJ1-6, with a weak D call TRBD1 (5 bases). Trimming cost V 0 bases and J 8 bases, with 9 bases left between them. This CDR3 comprises 14 residues. Germline V lookup: CDR1 SGDLS, CDR2 YYNGEE.

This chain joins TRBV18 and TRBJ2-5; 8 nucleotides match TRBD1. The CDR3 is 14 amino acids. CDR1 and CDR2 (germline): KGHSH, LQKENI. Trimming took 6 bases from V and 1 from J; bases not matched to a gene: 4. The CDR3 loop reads CASSWTGSQETQYF. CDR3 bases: TGTGCCAGCTCCTGGACAGGGAGCCAAGAGACCCAGTACTTC.

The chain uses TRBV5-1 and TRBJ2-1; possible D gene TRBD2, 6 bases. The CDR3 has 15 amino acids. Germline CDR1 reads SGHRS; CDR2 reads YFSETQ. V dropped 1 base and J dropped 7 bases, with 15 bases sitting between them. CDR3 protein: CASSLKGLEVNEQFF. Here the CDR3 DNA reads TGCGCCAGCAGCTTGAAGGGACTCGAAGTAAATGAGCAGTTCTTC.

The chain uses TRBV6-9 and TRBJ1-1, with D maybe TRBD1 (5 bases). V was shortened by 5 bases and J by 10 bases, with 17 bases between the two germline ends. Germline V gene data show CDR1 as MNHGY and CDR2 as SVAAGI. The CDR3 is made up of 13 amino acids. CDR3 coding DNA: TGTGCCAGCAGTCCTAACTGGGAGGGGTTAGCTTTCTTT. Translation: CASSPNWEGLAFF.

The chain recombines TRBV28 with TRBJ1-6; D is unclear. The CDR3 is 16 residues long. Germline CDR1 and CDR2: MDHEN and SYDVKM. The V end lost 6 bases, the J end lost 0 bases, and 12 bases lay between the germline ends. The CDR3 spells CASSPLRSSYNSPLHF. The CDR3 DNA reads TGTGCCAGCAGCCCACTTAGGAGCTCCTATAATTCACCCCTCCACTTT.

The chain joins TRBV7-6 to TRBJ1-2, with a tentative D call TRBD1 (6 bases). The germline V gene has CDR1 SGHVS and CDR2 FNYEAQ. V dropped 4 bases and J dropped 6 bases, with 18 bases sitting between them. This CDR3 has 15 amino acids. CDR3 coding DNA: TGTGCCAGCAGCTACGACAGGAAGGCCGAGGATGGCTACACCTTC. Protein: CASSYDRKAEDGYTF.

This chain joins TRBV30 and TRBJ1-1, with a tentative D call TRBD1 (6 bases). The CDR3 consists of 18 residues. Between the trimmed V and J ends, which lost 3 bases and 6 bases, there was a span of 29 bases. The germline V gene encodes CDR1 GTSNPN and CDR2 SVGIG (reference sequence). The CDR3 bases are TGTGCCTGGAGGTTCCTCACCCAGGGGCCCCGCGGAGGCGCTGAAGCTTTCTTT. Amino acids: CAWRFLTQGPRGGAEAFF.

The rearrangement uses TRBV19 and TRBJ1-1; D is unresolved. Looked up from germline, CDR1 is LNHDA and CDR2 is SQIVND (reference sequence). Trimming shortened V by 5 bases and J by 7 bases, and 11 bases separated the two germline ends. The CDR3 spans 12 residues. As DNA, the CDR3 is TGTGCCAGTAGTCCTCAGACTGGTGAAGCTTTCTTT. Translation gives CASSPQTGEAFF. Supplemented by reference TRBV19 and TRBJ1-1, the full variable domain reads DGGITQSPKYLFRKEGQNVTLSCEQNLNHDAMYWYRQDPGQGLRLIYYSQIVNDFQKGDIAEGYSVSREKKESFPLTVTSAQKNPTAFYLCASSPQTGEAFFGQGTRLTVV.

CDR3 nucleotides: TGTGCCAGCAGCCAAGAGGCAGGGTTGGGTGAAGCTTTCTTT. Protein sequence: CASSQEAGLGEAFF. V is TRBV4-2 and J is TRBJ1-1, with D tentatively TRBD1 (5 bases). V lost 0 bases to trimming and J lost 7 bases, with 12 bases between them. This CDR3 is 14 amino acids long. CDR1 LGHNA and CDR2 YNFKEQ come from the germline V gene.

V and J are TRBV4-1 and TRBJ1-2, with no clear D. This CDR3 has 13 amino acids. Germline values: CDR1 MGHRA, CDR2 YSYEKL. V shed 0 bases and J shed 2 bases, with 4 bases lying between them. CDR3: CASSQDLNYGYTF. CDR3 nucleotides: TGCGCCAGCAGCCAAGACCTGAACTATGGCTACACCTTC.

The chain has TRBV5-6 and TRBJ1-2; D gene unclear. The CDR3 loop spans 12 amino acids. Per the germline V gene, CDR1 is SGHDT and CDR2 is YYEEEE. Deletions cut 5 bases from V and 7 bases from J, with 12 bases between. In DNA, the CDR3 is TGTGCCAGCAGTCAGAGCGCGGGTGGCTACACCTTC. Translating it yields CASSQSAGGYTF.

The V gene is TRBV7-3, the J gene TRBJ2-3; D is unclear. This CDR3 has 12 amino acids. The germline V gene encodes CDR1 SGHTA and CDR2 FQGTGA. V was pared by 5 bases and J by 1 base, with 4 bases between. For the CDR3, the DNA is TGTGCCAGCAGCCCCGGCACAGATACGCAGTATTTT. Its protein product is CASSPGTDTQYF.

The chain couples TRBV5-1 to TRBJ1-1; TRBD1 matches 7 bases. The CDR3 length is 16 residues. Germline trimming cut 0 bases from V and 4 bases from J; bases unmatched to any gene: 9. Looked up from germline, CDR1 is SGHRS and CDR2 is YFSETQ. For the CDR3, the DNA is TGCGCCAGCAGCTTGGTGGGGACAGCGGCCGTCACTGAAGCTTTCTTT. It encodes CASSLVGTAAVTEAFF.